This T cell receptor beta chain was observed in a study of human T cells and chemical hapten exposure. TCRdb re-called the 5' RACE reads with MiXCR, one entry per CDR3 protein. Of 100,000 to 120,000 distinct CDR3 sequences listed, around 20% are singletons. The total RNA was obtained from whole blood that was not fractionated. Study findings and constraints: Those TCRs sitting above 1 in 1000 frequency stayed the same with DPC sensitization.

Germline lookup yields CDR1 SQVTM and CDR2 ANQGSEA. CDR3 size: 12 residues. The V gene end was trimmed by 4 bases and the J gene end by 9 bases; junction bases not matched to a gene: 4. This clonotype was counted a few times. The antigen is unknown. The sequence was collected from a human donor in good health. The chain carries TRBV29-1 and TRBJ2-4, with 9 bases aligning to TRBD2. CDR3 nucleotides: TGCAGCGTTGTAGCGGGAGCCGGCATTCAGTACTTC. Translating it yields CSVVAGAGIQYF.